A selection of T cell receptor beta chains follows, all from one sample in a study of Graves' ophthalmopathy and Graves' hyperthyroidism. TCRdb reprocessed the multiplex PCR reads with MiXCR, giving one entry per CDR3 protein. The sample has 300,000 to 450,000 distinct CDR3 sequences, approximately 18% seen once. Sequencing was carried out using peripheral blood. These receptors were taken from an adult woman with stable Graves' hyperthyroidism. CDR3s include the opening cysteine and the closing phenylalanine or tryptophan. Fields, in order: V gene, CDR3 length, clone size, J gene, D gene, CDR3 DNA, CDR3 protein. A D gene is named only where the DNA matches it firmly. Clone size is given for some rows only: seen once, a few or many times, or a class if the clone is expanded.

TRBV27,13,many,TRBJ2-4,.,TGTGCCAGCAGTTTAGCGGCCAAAAACATTCTGTACTTC,CASSLAAKNILYF
TRBV14,15,few,TRBJ2-7,.,TGTGCCAGCAGCTACAGCGGAGGGGCCGACTACGAGCAGTACTTC,CASSYSGGADYEQYF
TRBV13,14,.,TRBJ2-5,.,TGTGCCAGCAGCTTACGAGGGGAGGAAGAGACCCAGTACTTC,CASSLRGEEETQYF
TRBV28,13,.,TRBJ2-5,.,TGTGCCAGCAGTCCTTCCCCCACGGAGACCCAGTACTTC,CASSPSPTETQYF
TRBV29-1,16,many,TRBJ2-3,.,TGCAGCGTTGACGAATTGGACAAGTCTAGCACAGATACGCAGTATTTT,CSVDELDKSSTDTQYF
TRBV20-1,13,many,TRBJ2-5,TRBD1,TGCAGTGCTAACTCCAGGGGGCGAGAGACCCAGTACTTC,CSANSRGRETQYF
TRBV5-1,15,many,TRBJ2-7,TRBD1,TGCGCCAGCAGCCAATTAGGGACAGCGTCCTACGAGCAGTACTTC,CASSQLGTASYEQYF
TRBV11-2,11,many,TRBJ1-2,.,TGTGCCAGCAGCTTAAGGTCTGGCTACACCTTC,CASSLRSGYTF
TRBV6-1,15,many,TRBJ2-4,TRBD1,TGTGCCAGCAGGGACAGGGCGGGAGCCAAAAACATTCAGTACTTC,CASRDRAGAKNIQYF
TRBV29-1,12,many,TRBJ1-2,.,TGCAGCCAAGTCGGGGGCTGCTATGGCTACACCTTC,CSQVGGCYGYTF
TRBV11-1,13,.,TRBJ1-1,.,TGTGCCAGCAGCTTAGAGGGTTTCGCTGAAGCTTTCTTT,CASSLEGFAEAFF
TRBV5-6,16,many,TRBJ1-2,TRBD1,TGTGCCAGCAGCCCAGGCCCGACAGGGGATTCATATGGCTACACCTTC,CASSPGPTGDSYGYTF
TRBV4-1,16,many,TRBJ1-5,TRBD1,TGCGCCAGCAGCCTAGGACAGGGTTTGGGCAATCAGCCCCAGCATTTT,CASSLGQGLGNQPQHF
TRBV18,14,.,TRBJ1-5,TRBD1,TGTGCCAGCTCACCCACAGGGGGTCGGCAGCCCCAGCATTTT,CASSPTGGRQPQHF
TRBV30,13,many,TRBJ2-3,TRBD2,TGTGCCTGGAGTCCTAACGGGGGGGATACGCAGTATTTT,CAWSPNGGDTQYF
TRBV3-1,14,.,TRBJ2-5,.,TGTGCCAGCAGCCAAGGGTCACGTCAGTCGACCCAGTACTTC,CASSQGSRQSTQYF
TRBV28,14,many,TRBJ2-4,TRBD1,TGTGCCAGCAGTTTATCGACAGGGGTAAACATTCAGTACTTC,CASSLSTGVNIQYF
TRBV5-1,15,many,TRBJ2-2,.,TGCGCCAGCAGGGGACTGAGTTCCGGCACCGGGGAGCTGTTTTTT,CASRGLSSGTGELFF
TRBV20-1,13,many,TRBJ1-3,.,TGCAGTGCTACATCTCACTTCGGAAACACCATATATTTT,CSATSHFGNTIYF
TRBV12-3/TRBV12-4,14,many,TRBJ1-1,.,TGTGCCAGCAGTGGGGTGGGGGAGAACACTGAAGCTTTCTTT,CASSGVGENTEAFF
TRBV2,14,many,TRBJ2-7,.,TGTGCCAGCACTCGAAAGTGGACAGCCTACGAGCAGTACTTC,CASTRKWTAYEQYF
TRBV6-5,12,many,TRBJ1-1,.,TGTGCCAGCAGTTATTCGGAGGGCTGGGCTTTCTTT,CASSYSEGWAFF
TRBV20-1,13,once,TRBJ1-1,.,TGCAGTGCACCCAGTACTCGGAACACTGAAGCTTTCTTT,CSAPSTRNTEAFF
TRBV28,17,many,TRBJ1-3,TRBD1,TGTGCCAGCAGTCCCTGGGGACAGATCTACTCTGGAAACACCATATATTTT,CASSPWGQIYSGNTIYF
TRBV5-1,16,.,TRBJ2-2,TRBD1,TGCGCCAGCAGCTTGGGCGGGACAGGGAACACCGGGGAGCTGTTTTTT,CASSLGGTGNTGELFF
TRBV20-1,18,.,TRBJ2-6,.,TGCAGTGCTAGAGATCTGCAGGGGAAAGGCTCCGGGGCCAACGTCCTGACTTTC,CSARDLQGKGSGANVLTF
TRBV4-1,19,many,TRBJ2-7,TRBD2,TGCGCCAGCAGCCAAGTCGGCAGGTGGGAGATAGCGGGAGGGCCTACGCAGTACTTC,CASSQVGRWEIAGGPTQYF
TRBV10-3,17,few,TRBJ2-7,TRBD1,TGTGCCACCCTTTTTACGGCGGTGTGGGGGACAGACTACGAGCAGTACTTC,CATLFTAVWGTDYEQYF
TRBV28,16,many,TRBJ2-5,TRBD1,TGTGCCAGCAGTTGGGGACAGGGGACCAACCAAGAGACCCAGTACTTC,CASSWGQGTNQETQYF
TRBV28,15,many,TRBJ1-5,.,TGTGCCAGCAGCCCAGACAAGGGATGGCATCAGCCCCAGCATTTT,CASSPDKGWHQPQHF
TRBV29-1,12,many,TRBJ1-1,.,TGCAGCGCCGGTGGCAGCTACACTGAAGCTTTCTTT,CSAGGSYTEAFF
TRBV2,15,many,TRBJ2-7,TRBD2,TGTGCCACCAAATTAAGACTAGCGGGACCCTACGAGCAGTACTTC,CATKLRLAGPYEQYF
TRBV28,14,many,TRBJ2-5,TRBD1,TGTGCCAGCACCACGGACAGGGGGCGTGAGACCCAGTACTTC,CASTTDRGRETQYF
TRBV28,13,many,TRBJ1-5,.,TGTGCCAGCTGGGACACCCCCAATCAGCCCCAGCATTTT,CASWDTPNQPQHF
TRBV12-3/TRBV12-4,14,.,TRBJ2-7,TRBD1,TGTGCCAGCGGCCGGGACAGGAGCTCCTACGAGCAGTACTTC,CASGRDRSSYEQYF
TRBV6-1,13,.,TRBJ2-7,TRBD1,TGTGCCAGCAAGATCGGACAGGGAAACGAGCAGTACTTC,CASKIGQGNEQYF